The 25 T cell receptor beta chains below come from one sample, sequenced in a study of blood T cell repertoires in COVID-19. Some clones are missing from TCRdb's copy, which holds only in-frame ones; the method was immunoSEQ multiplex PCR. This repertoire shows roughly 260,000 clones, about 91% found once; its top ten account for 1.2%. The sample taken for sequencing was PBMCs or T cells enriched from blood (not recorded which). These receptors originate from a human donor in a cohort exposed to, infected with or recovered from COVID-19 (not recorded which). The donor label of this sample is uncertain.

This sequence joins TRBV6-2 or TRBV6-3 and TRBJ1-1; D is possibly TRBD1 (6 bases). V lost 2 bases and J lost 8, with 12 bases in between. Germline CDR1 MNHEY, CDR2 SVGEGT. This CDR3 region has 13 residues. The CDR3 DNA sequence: TGTGCCAGCAGTTACCTGGAGGGGGGGGAAGCTTTCTTT. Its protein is CASSYLEGGEAFF.

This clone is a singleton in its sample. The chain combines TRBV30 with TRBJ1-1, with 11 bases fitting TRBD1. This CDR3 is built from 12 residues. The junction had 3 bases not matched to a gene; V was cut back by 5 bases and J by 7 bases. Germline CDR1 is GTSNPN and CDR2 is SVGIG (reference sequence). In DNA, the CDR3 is TGTGCCTGGTGGGACAGGGGGTATGAAGCTTTCTTT. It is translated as CAWWDRGYEAFF.

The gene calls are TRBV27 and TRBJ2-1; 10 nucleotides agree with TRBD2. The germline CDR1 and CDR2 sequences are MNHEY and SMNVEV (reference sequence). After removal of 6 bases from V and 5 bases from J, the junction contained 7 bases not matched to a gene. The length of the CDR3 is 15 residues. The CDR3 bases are TGTGCCAGCAGCCGTAGCGGGGGGTTAAACAATGAGCAGTTCTTC. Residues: CASSRSGGLNNEQFF.

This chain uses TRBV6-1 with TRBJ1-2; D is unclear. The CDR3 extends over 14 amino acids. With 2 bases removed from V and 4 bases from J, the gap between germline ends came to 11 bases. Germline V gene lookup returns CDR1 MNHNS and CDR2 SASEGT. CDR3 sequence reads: CASSEIRHAYGYTF. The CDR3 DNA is TGTGCCAGCAGTGAAATCAGGCATGCCTATGGCTACACCTTC.

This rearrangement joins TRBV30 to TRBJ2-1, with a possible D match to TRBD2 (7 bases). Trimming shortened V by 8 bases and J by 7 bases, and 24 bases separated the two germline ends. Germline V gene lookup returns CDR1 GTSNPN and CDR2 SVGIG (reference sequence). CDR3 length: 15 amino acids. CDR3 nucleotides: TGTGCCAGCACGCTAGGGGCGGGGGCCGAGAATGAGCAGTTCTTC. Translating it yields CASTLGAGAENEQFF.

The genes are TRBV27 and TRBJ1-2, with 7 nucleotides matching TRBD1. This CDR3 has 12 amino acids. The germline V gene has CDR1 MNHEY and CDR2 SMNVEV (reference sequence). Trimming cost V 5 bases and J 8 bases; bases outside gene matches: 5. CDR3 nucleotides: TGTGCCAGCAGTCACTACAGGGGAGGCTACACCTTC. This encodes CASSHYRGGYTF.

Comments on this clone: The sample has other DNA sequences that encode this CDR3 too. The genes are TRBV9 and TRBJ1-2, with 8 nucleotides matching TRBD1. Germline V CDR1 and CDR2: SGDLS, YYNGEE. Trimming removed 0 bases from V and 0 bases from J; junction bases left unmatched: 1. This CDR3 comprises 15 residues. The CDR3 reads CASSVEDRANYGYTF. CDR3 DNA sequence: TGTGCCAGCAGCGTAGAGGACAGGGCTAACTATGGCTACACCTTC.

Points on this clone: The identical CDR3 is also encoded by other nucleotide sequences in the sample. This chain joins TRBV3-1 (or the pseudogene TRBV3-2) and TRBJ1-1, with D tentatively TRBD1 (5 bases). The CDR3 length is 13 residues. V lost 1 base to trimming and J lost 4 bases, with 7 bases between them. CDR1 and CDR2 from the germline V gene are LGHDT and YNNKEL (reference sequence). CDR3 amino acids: CASSQVQGTEAFF. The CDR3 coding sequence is TGTGCCAGCAGCCAAGTTCAGGGCACTGAAGCTTTCTTT.

CDR3 in amino acids: CASSRSGAKQTDTQYF. CDR3 in DNA: TGTGCCAGCAGCCGCTCGGGTGCGAAACAAACAGATACGCAGTATTTT. The chain has TRBV14 and TRBJ2-3; D ambiguous. V dropped 4 bases and J dropped 3 bases, with 17 bases sitting between them. The CDR3 sequence is 16 residues long. Germline-derived CDR1 and CDR2 are SGHDN and FVKESK.

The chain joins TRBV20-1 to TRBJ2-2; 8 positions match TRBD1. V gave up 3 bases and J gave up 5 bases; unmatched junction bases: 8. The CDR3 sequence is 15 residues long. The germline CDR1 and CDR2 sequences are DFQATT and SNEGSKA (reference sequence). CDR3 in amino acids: CSASAQGANTGELFF. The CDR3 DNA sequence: TGCAGTGCTAGTGCGCAGGGGGCTAATACCGGGGAGCTGTTTTTT.

CDR3 amino acids: CASSLGWATGELFF. CDR3 DNA sequence: TGTGCCAGCAGCTTGGGTTGGGCCACAGGGGAGCTGTTTTTT. V is TRBV5-4 and J is TRBJ2-2; D remains ambiguous. Germline V lookup: CDR1 SGHNT, CDR2 YYREEE (reference sequence). This CDR3 has 14 amino acids. Trimming stripped 0 bases from V and 8 bases from J, with 11 bases between.

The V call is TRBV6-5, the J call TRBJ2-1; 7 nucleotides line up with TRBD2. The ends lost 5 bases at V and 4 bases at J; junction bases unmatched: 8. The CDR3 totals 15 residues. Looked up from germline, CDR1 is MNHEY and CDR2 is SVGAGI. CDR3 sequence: CASSSSGSGYNEQFF. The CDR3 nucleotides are TGTGCCAGCAGTAGTAGCGGGTCCGGTTACAATGAGCAGTTCTTC.

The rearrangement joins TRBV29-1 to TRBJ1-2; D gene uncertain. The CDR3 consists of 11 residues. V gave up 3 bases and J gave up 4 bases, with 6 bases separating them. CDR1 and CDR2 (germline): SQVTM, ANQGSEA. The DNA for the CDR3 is TGCAGCGTTGAGTCGGGCTATGGCTACACCTTC. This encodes CSVESGYGYTF.

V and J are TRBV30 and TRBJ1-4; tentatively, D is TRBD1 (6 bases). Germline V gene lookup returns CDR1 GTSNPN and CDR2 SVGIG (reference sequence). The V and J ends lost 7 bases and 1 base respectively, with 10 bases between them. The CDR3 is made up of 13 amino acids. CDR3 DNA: TGTGCCTCGGCACAGGGAACTAATGAAAAACTGTTTTTT. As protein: CASAQGTNEKLFF.

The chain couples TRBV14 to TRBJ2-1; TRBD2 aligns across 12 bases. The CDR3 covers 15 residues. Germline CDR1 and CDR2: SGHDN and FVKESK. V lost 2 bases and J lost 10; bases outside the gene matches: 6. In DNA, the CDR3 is TGTGCCAGCAGCCAAACCGGGACTAGCGGGTCAGAGCAGTTCTTC. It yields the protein CASSQTGTSGSEQFF.

The CDR3 DNA reads TGTGCCATCAGTGGAGGGGAGGCGGTAAATAATTCACCCCTCCACTTT. Encoded protein: CAISGGEAVNNSPLHF. The J gene is TRBJ1-6, the V gene TRBV10-3; D may be TRBD1 (5 bases). Trimming stripped 4 bases from V and 5 bases from J, with 15 bases between. The CDR3 runs to 16 residues. CDR1 and CDR2 from the germline V gene are ENHRY and SYGVKD.

The CDR3 spells CASSYSNRARSPLHF. Here the CDR3 DNA reads TGTGCCAGCAGTTACTCGAACAGGGCGCGGTCACCCCTCCACTTT. This sequence joins TRBV6-5 and TRBJ1-6; D might be TRBD1 (6 bases). Germline CDR1 and CDR2: MNHEY and SVGAGI. This CDR3 spans 15 amino acids. The ends were cut back, 0 bases at V and 10 bases at J, with 13 bases in the middle.

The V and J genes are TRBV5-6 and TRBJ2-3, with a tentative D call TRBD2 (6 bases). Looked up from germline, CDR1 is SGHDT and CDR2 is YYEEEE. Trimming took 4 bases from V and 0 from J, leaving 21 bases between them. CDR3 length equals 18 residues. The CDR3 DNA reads TGTGCCAGCAGCACTGGAACCAGATGGGCGGGAAGCACAGATACGCAGTATTTT. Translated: CASSTGTRWAGSTDTQYF.

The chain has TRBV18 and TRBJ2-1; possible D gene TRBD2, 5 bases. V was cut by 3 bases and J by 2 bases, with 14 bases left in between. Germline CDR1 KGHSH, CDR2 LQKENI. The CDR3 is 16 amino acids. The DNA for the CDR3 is TGTGCCAGCTCACCGGACCGTTCGGGGACCTACAATGAGCAGTTCTTC. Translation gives CASSPDRSGTYNEQFF.

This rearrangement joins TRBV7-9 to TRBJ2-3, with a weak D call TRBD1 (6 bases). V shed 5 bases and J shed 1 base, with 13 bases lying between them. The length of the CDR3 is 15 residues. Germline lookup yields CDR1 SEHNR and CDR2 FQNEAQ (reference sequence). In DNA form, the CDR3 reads TGTGCCAGCAGCATTGAGGGGGTTGGCACAGATACGCAGTATTTT. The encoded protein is CASSIEGVGTDTQYF.

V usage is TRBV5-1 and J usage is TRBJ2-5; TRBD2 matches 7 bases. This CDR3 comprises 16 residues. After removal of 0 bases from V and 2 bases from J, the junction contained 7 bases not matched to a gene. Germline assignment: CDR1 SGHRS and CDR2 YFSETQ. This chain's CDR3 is CASSLGWPSGQETQYF. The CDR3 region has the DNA TGCGCCAGCAGCTTGGGATGGCCTAGCGGTCAAGAGACCCAGTACTTC.

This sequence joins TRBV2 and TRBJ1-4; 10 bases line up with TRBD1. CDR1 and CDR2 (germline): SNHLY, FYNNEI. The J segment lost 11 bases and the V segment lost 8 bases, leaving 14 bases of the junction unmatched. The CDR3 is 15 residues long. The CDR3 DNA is TGTGCCAGCGGCAAAGACAGGGGGCGGGTGGGCAAACTGTTTTTT. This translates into CASGKDRGRVGKLFF.

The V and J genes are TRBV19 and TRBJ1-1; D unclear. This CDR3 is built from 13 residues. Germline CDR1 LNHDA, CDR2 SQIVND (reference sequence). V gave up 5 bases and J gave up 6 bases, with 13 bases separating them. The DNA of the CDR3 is TGTGCCAGTAGTCCCTCGGGGTCCGCTGAAGCTTTCTTT. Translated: CASSPSGSAEAFF.

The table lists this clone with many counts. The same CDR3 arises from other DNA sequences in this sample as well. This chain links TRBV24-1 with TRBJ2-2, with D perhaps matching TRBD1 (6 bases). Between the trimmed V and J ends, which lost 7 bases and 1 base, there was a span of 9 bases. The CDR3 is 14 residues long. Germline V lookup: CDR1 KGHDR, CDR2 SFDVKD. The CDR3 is CATSRGQNTGELFF. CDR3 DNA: TGTGCCACCAGCCGGGGACAGAACACCGGGGAGCTGTTTTTT.

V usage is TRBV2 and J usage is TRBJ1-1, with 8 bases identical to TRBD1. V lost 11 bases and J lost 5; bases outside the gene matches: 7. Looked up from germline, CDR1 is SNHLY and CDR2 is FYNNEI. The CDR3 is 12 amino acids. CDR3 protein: CAGSGGRTEAFF. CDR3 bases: TGTGCCGGATCAGGGGGCCGGACTGAAGCTTTCTTT.